This entry is about one TCR beta chain. One junction end does not reproduce the germline sequence, and a read error may be involved. The source of the sample is a study of T-cell reconstitution after alpha-beta-depleted transplantation in children. The CDR3 is made up of 14 amino acids. From germline, CDR1 is LGHNA and CDR2 YSLEER. TCRbeta library preparation incorporated unique molecular identifiers. TCRdb reprocessed the PCR reads via MiXCR and lists one record per CDR3 protein. Found here are around 410,000 distinct CDR3 sequences, around 9.9% of them singletons; the top ten hold about 5%. This TCR derives from a human donor who donated a stem cell graft to a child with acute myeloid leukemia. This material consisted of PBMCs from the stem cell graft donor, taken from the stem cell graft. This chain connects TRBV4-3 to TRBJ2-7, with D possibly being TRBD1 (5 bases). The CDR3 DNA reads as TGCGCCAACAGCCAAGATGAAGGGGAATACGAGCAGTACTTC. Translated: CANSQDEGEYEQYF.